This TCR beta chain came from a study of cytomegalovirus exposure and HLA in healthy donors. General study findings and limits: Productive rates of about 90% or about 30% were seen for most TCR beta V segments in an earlier analysis. Links to common viral pathogens appeared, in a later analysis, for several of the most significant clusters. A later analysis reportedly found fewer N-insertions in an Asian-associated ancestry cluster than the approximately 660-donor mean.

The CDR3 spans 16 residues. Per germline, CDR1 MNHEY and CDR2 SVGAGI. V trimming: 0 bases; J trimming: 7 bases; junction bases outside the gene matches: 6. With respect to this clone: Its target is not known.

PCR employed 60 Vbeta and 13 Jbeta primers. Sequencing used immunoSEQ multiplex PCR; TCRdb keeps in-frame clones, though not all of them. The sample carries 200,000 or so clones, around three quarters recorded once. Material for sequencing was PBMCs. This TCR was recovered from a man aged 40-50 years in good health and CMV-seronegative. This sequence joins TRBV6-5 and TRBJ1-6, with 7 nucleotides matching TRBD1. In nucleotides, the CDR3 is TGTGCCAGCAGTTACTCGAGCGACAGGGTCAATTCACCCCTCCACTTT. Translated, it gives CASSYSSDRVNSPLHF.